Below are 21 T cell receptor beta chains sequenced from a single sample in a study of radiotherapy plus CTLA-4 blockade in lung cancer. The method was immunoSEQ multiplex PCR; TCRdb's version includes in-frame clones alone and lacks a portion of them. Seen here are 60,000 to 65,000 clones, approximately 80% observed once, and the top ten hold 3.5% to 4.5%. The source material was peripheral blood, sampled from a patient treated with radiotherapy plus ipilimumab. Every receptor here comes from a human donor with non-small cell lung cancer who had a complete response to radiotherapy plus ipilimumab.

In its sample, this clone was seen a few times. The chain couples TRBV18 to TRBJ2-2; D is undetermined. The CDR3 covers 16 residues. Germline lookup yields CDR1 KGHSH and CDR2 LQKENI. Trimming took off 0 bases at V and 7 bases at J, with 15 bases between the two ends. The CDR3 sequence: CASSPPELGTGGELFF. CDR3 nucleotides: TGTGCCAGCTCACCACCTGAGTTGGGAACTGGCGGGGAGCTGTTTTTT.

The chain joins TRBV9 to TRBJ1-1; tentative D call: TRBD1 (5 bases). CDR1 SGDLS and CDR2 YYNGEE come from the germline V gene. With 3 bases removed from V and 3 bases from J, the gap between germline ends came to 15 bases. The CDR3 consists of 15 residues. The CDR3 DNA is TGTGCCAGCAGCGGGACCCGCGACAGTGACACTGAAGCTTTCTTT. Translated, it gives CASSGTRDSDTEAFF. Using reference TRBV9 and TRBJ1-1 for the parts outside the CDR3, the full variable domain is DSGVTQTPKHLITATGQRVTLRCSPRSGDLSVYWYQQSLDQGLQFLIQYYNGEERAKGNILERFSAQQFPDLHSELNLSSLELGDSALYFCASSGTRDSDTEAFFGQGTRLTVV.

This clone has more than one count but fewer than ten. The chain recombines TRBV7-9 with TRBJ1-2, with a tentative D call TRBD1 (6 bases). Germline V gene data show CDR1 as SEHNR and CDR2 as FQNEAQ (reference sequence). The germline V and J ends were trimmed by 0 bases and 8 bases, with 13 bases remaining between them. CDR3 length equals 14 residues. CDR3 DNA: TGTGCCAGCAGCTTAGCCTCAACAGGGTCGGGCTACACCTTC. Encoded protein: CASSLASTGSGYTF.

J is TRBJ1-4 and V is TRBV7-2; 9 nucleotides align to TRBD1. This CDR3 is built from 18 residues. The trim removed 0 bases at V and 2 bases at J, leaving 7 bases unmatched. The germline V gene has CDR1 SGHTA and CDR2 FQGNSA. The CDR3, as DNA: TGTGCCAGCAGCTTAGCGTCTTACAGGGGGCGGACTAATGAAAAACTGTTTTTT. Its protein is CASSLASYRGRTNEKLFF.

This clone has only a few counts. The genes are TRBV6-5 and TRBJ1-1; tentative D call: TRBD1 (5 bases). V was clipped by 6 bases and J by 5 bases, with 10 bases between them. The CDR3 consists of 12 residues. Germline CDR1 reads MNHEY; CDR2 reads SVGAGI. DNA for the CDR3: TGTGCCAGCAGGGATGAGGGGACTGAAGCTTTCTTT. It codes for CASRDEGTEAFF.

The rearrangement joins TRBV11-2 to TRBJ2-2, with TRBD2 matching 8 bases. Per the germline V gene, CDR1 is SGHAT and CDR2 is FQNNGV. Germline trimming cut 5 bases from V and 1 base from J; bases unmatched to any gene: 6. This CDR3 is built from 16 residues. This chain's CDR3 is CASSPPGLVNTGELFF. The CDR3 region has the DNA TGTGCCAGCAGCCCGCCGGGACTAGTGAACACCGGGGAGCTGTTTTTT.

The CDR3 nucleotides read TGTGCCAGCGAGATTTTAACTACCGGGGAGCTGTTTTTT. Its translation: CASEILTTGELFF. This chain links TRBV7-9 with TRBJ2-2, with no clear D. Trimming removed 8 bases from V and 5 bases from J, with 12 bases in between. CDR1 and CDR2 from the germline V gene are SEHNR and FQNEAQ (reference sequence). The CDR3 is made up of 13 amino acids.

In DNA form, the CDR3 reads TGTGCCAGCTACCGGGACCTGCGAGAGACCCAGTACTTC. This codes for CASYRDLRETQYF. J is TRBJ2-5 and V is TRBV18; D assignment may be TRBD1 or TRBD2 (5 bases each). The CDR3 loop spans 13 amino acids. Deletions cut 7 bases from V and 4 bases from J, with 13 bases between. The germline V gene encodes CDR1 KGHSH and CDR2 LQKENI. The full variable domain, completed using reference TRBV18 and TRBJ2-5, is NAGVMQNPRHLVRRRGQEARLRCSPMKGHSHVYWYRQLPEEGLKFMVYLQKENIIDESGMPKERFSAEFPKEGPSILRIQQVVRGDSAAYFCASYRDLRETQYFGPGTRLLVL.

The chain couples TRBV7-2 to TRBJ2-7; perhaps TRBD2 as D (6 bases). CDR3 length: 16 residues. The ends were cut back, 0 bases at V and 9 bases at J, with 21 bases in the middle. Germline assignment: CDR1 SGHTA and CDR2 FQGNSA. In DNA, the CDR3 is TGTGCCAGCAGCTTAGCGACCACTTTGGAGGGGTCGTCGCAGTACGTC. Translated: CASSLATTLEGSSQYV.

The V and J genes are TRBV4-3 and TRBJ2-6; no reliable D call. The CDR3 extends over 15 amino acids. CDR1 LGHNA and CDR2 YSLEER come from the germline V gene. The V end was cut by 1 base, the J end by 1 base, with 5 bases between. This CDR3 is CASSQVGSGANVLTF. CDR3 DNA: TGCGCCAGCAGCCAAGTCGGGTCTGGGGCCAACGTCCTGACTTTC.

The chain uses TRBV6-5 and TRBJ1-2; 8 positions agree with TRBD1. The CDR3 consists of 14 residues. Germline assignment: CDR1 MNHEY and CDR2 SVGAGI. V trimming: 6 bases; J trimming: 5 bases; junction bases outside the gene matches: 8. CDR3 sequence: CASSTGQGLYGYTF. As DNA, the CDR3 is TGTGCCAGCAGCACCGGACAGGGATTGTATGGCTACACCTTC.

The rearrangement joins TRBV18 to TRBJ1-2; D is unclear. V was pared by 6 bases and J by 8 bases, with 10 bases between. The CDR3 spans 11 residues. In germline, CDR1 is KGHSH, CDR2 LQKENI. The CDR3: CASSALEGYTF. For the CDR3, the DNA is TGTGCCAGCTCTGCCTTGGAGGGCTACACCTTC.

V gene TRBV7-9 combines with J gene TRBJ2-1; D might be TRBD1 (6 bases). Per germline, CDR1 SEHNR and CDR2 FQNEAQ (reference sequence). V dropped 6 bases and J dropped 6 bases, with 18 bases sitting between them. CDR3 size: 15 residues. This chain's CDR3 is CASRNLTGMRNEQFF. The CDR3 coding sequence is TGTGCCAGCAGGAATTTAACAGGGATGCGCAATGAGCAGTTCTTC.

The V gene is TRBV12-5, the J gene TRBJ2-1, with D perhaps TRBD1 or TRBD2 (5 bases each). This CDR3 has 12 residues. V was clipped by 1 base and J by 16 bases, with 14 bases between them. From germline, CDR1 is LGHNT and CDR2 FRNRAP. The CDR3 DNA reads TGTGCTAGTGGTTTGGCCCGGGGCCGGGGCTTCTTC. Protein: CASGLARGRGFF.

The V gene is TRBV7-2, the J gene TRBJ2-7; 12 bases align to TRBD2. Losses at the gene ends were 8 bases for V and 4 bases for J; bases not matched to a gene: 3. There are 13 residues in the CDR3. Germline V gene data show CDR1 as SGHTA and CDR2 as FQGNSA. CDR3 sequence (DNA): TGTGCCAGCCGGCTAGCGGGGGGGTACGAGCAGTACTTC. As protein: CASRLAGGYEQYF.

The J gene is TRBJ1-4, the V gene TRBV30, with a possible D match to TRBD1 (5 bases). V lost 0 bases and J lost 7, with 15 bases in between. This CDR3 is built from 15 residues. Germline V gene lookup returns CDR1 GTSNPN and CDR2 SVGIG (reference sequence). This CDR3 reads CAWSVLRWGGEKLFF. The CDR3 DNA sequence: TGTGCCTGGAGTGTACTTAGGTGGGGCGGTGAAAAACTGTTTTTT.

The V gene is TRBV4-1, the J gene TRBJ2-3; D is unclear. This CDR3 contains 14 residues. Germline V gene lookup returns CDR1 MGHRA and CDR2 YSYEKL. Trimming cost V 3 bases and J 5 bases, with 12 bases left between them. The CDR3 region is CASSQGFIGDTQYF. CDR3 in DNA: TGCGCCAGCAGCCAGGGGTTTATTGGAGATACGCAGTATTTT.

The chain has TRBV6-1 and TRBJ2-6; tentative D call: TRBD1 (6 bases). The CDR3 consists of 14 residues. With 7 bases removed from V and 4 bases from J, the gap between germline ends came to 11 bases. The germline V gene encodes CDR1 MNHNS and CDR2 SASEGT. Here the CDR3 reads CASNRARGANVLTF. CDR3 nucleotide sequence: TGTGCCAGCAACAGGGCGAGAGGGGCCAACGTCCTGACTTTC.

This chain connects TRBV6-5 to TRBJ2-1, with D hard to call. Germline CDR1 is MNHEY and CDR2 is SVGAGI. The V end was cut by 6 bases, the J end by 8 bases, with 14 bases between. CDR3 length equals 13 residues. The CDR3 sequence: CASRPRYVDEQFF. As DNA, the CDR3 is TGTGCCAGCAGACCCAGATATGTTGATGAGCAGTTCTTC.

J is TRBJ1-1 and V is TRBV11-2, with D unclear. Trimming pared 4 bases from V and 5 bases from J, leaving 11 bases between. CDR3 length: 13 residues. Germline V gene lookup returns CDR1 SGHAT and CDR2 FQNNGV. In nucleotides, the CDR3 is TGTGCCAGCAGCTGGGCTCGAAGTACTGAAGCTTTCTTT. It yields the protein CASSWARSTEAFF.

In DNA, the CDR3 is TGTGCCAGCAGCTTAGGGGGATCGACAGTGGGCAATGAGCAGTTCTTC. Protein: CASSLGGSTVGNEQFF. The gene calls are TRBV7-6 and TRBJ2-1, with D maybe TRBD1 (5 bases). The V end was cut by 1 base, the J end by 6 bases, with 16 bases between. This CDR3 comprises 16 residues. Germline V CDR1 and CDR2: SGHVS, FNYEAQ.